This T cell receptor beta chain was sequenced in a study of cytomegalovirus exposure and HLA in healthy donors. Overall study results and limits: It was reported that the classifier diagnosed cytomegalovirus status with high specificity and sensitivity in both the original and validation cohorts.

Worth noting for this clone: As yet, its antigen is unknown.

Trimming shortened V by 3 bases and J by 6 bases, and 8 bases separated the two germline ends. CDR1 and CDR2 from the germline V gene are MDHEN and SYDVKM. The CDR3 contains 13 residues. This PCR relied on a set of 60 Vbeta primers and 13 Jbeta primers. Sequencing was performed with immunoSEQ multiplex PCR; in TCRdb, only in-frame clones are kept and a portion is missing. The table includes 150,000 to 200,000 clones, 81% detected once. Sequenced input: PBMCs. The clonotype was recovered from a man aged 50-59 years in good health and CMV-seropositive. The rearrangement joins TRBV28 to TRBJ2-2; D is unresolved. The CDR3 bases are TGTGCCAGCAGTTTGCTGGCGGCCGGGGAGCTGTTTTTT. Translation: CASSLLAAGELFF.